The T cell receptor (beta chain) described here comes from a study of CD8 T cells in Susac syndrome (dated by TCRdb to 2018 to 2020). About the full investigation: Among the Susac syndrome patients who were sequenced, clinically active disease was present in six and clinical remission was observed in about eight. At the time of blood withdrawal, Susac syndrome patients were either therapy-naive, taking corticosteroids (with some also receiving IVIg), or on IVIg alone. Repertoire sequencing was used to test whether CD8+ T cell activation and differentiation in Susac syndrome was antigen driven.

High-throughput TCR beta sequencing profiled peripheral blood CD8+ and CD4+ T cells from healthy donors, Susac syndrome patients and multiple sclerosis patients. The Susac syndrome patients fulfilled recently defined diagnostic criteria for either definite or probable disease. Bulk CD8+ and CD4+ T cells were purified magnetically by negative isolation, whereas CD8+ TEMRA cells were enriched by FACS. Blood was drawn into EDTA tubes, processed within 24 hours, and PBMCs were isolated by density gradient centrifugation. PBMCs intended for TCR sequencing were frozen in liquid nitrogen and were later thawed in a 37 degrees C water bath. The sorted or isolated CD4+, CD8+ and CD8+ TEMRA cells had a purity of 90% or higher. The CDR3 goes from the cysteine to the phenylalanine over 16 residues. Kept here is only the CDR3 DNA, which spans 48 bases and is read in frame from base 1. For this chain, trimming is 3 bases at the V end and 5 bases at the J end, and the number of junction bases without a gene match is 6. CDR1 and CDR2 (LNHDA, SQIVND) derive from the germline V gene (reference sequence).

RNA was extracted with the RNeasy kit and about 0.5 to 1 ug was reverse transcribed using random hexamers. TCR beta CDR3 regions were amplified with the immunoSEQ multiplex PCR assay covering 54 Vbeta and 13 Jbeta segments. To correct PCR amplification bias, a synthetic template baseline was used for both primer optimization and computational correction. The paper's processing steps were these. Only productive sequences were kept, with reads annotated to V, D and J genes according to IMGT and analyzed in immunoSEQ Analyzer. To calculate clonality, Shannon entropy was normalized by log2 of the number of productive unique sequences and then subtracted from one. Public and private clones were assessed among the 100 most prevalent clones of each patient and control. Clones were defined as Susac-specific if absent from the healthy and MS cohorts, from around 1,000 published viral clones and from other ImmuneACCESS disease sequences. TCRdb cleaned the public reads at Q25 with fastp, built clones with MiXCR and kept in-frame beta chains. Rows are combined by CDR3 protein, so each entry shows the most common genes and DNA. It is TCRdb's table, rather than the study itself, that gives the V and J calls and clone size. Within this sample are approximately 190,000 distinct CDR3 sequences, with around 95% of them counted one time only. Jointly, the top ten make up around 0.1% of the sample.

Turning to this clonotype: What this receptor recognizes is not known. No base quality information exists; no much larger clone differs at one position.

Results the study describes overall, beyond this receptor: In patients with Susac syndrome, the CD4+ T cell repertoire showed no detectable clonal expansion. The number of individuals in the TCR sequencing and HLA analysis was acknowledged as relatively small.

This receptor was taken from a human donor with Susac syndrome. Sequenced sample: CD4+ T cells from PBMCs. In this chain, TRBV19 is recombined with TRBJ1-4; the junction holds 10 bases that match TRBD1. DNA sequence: TGTGCCAGTAGTATCCCGCCGGGACAGGGGAATGAAAAACTGTTTTTT. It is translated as CASSIPPGQGNEKLFF.